This TCR beta chain was recovered during a study of blood T cell repertoires in COVID-19. Overall study: PBMCs, B-cell-depleted T cells, or T cells were the source of the cDNA or gDNA that made up the material.

The CDR3 covers 13 residues. The V end lost 0 bases, the J end lost 2 bases, and 3 bases lay between the germline ends. Germline V gene data show CDR1 as SGHAT and CDR2 as FQNNGV. Repertoires were generated with immunoSEQ multiplex PCR, while TCRdb's copy carries only in-frame clones and drops some. The repertoire holds over 250,000 clones, with 88% as singletons. This receptor was identified in a woman in her 30s with acute or convalescent COVID-19. The J gene is TRBJ2-3, the V gene TRBV11-2; unclear D gene. Sequencing used peripheral blood. DNA for the CDR3: TGTGCCAGCAGCTTAGACCTCACAGATACGCAGTATTTT. Translated, it gives CASSLDLTDTQYF.